The subject of this entry is one TCR beta chain. Its antigen is unknown. The identical CDR3 is also encoded by other nucleotide sequences in the sample. The V end was cut by 0 bases, the J end by 5 bases, with 2 bases between. Germline V gives CDR1 SGDLS, CDR2 YYNGEE. This CDR3 contains 11 residues. The data were obtained in a study of CD8 T cell repertoires and HIV-1 epitope variants. About the study: Twenty-five autologous and known Gag and Nef epitope variant peptides each stimulated T cells separately. The baseline condition was 1M T cells left uncultured. Control wells had CMV/EBV/flu peptides, negative Ebola AY9, or no peptide.

TCRdb's copy holds only in-frame clones and misses some; the assay was immunoSEQ multiplex PCR. The data hold approximately 5,000 clones, with 65% observed a single time. This clonotype was sampled from a male donor with HIV. J is TRBJ2-5 and V is TRBV9; no reliable D call. The sequenced sample consisted of cultured CD8+ T cells derived from PBMCs. This chain's CDR3 is CASSVEETQYF. The CDR3 DNA reads TGTGCCAGCAGCGTAGAGGAGACCCAGTACTTC.